This TCR beta chain was sequenced for a study of T cell repertoires in cytomegalovirus infection. In the study overall: CMV infection together with matching HLA type was indicated by public TCR beta signatures.

This clonotype showed up just a few times. Its matching antigen is unknown. MiXCR, applied by TCRdb to the reads, yields one record per CDR3 protein. The sample includes about 830,000 distinct CDR3 sequences, 32% of them seen just once. Trimming shortened V by 5 bases and J by 1 base, and 15 bases separated the two germline ends. Per the germline V gene, CDR1 is SGHVS and CDR2 is FNYEAQ. The CDR3 is 15 residues long. This chain joins TRBV7-6 and TRBJ2-7; D tentatively fits TRBD1 or TRBD2 (7 bases each). The sequence derives from a human donor in good health (CMV status not recorded). Some clones in this sample may be carry-over from other donors' samples. The sequencing here drew on cultured CD8+ T cells from PBMCs, taken from culture after CMV antigen stimulation. For the CDR3, the DNA is TGTGCCAGCAGCCCCAGGGGGGGTGTATCCTACGAGCAGTACTTC. Translating gives CASSPRGGVSYEQYF.